A single sample gave rise to the 20 T cell receptor beta chains below, sequenced in a study of B cell selection in AIRE deficiency. Measured with immunoSEQ multiplex PCR; TCRdb has only the in-frame clones, and not every one. The sample holds fewer than 30,000 clones, less than 97% seen once. The sorted conventional CD4 T cells were gated as CD4+CD127+. The sample comprised CD4+CD127+ conventional T cells sorted from PBMCs. Receptors were obtained from a human donor in good health.

The J gene is TRBJ2-1, the V gene TRBV7-9; either TRBD1 or TRBD2 may supply D (7 bases each). Between the trimmed V and J ends, which lost 1 base and 5 bases, there was a span of 24 bases. Germline V CDR1 and CDR2: SEHNR, FQNEAQ (reference sequence). The CDR3 loop spans 19 amino acids. CDR3 DNA sequence: TGTGCCAGCAGCTTAGGGGTTTTCCAGGGGGGGATAGGGGACAATGAGCAGTTCTTC. Translation gives CASSLGVFQGGIGDNEQFF.

This chain connects TRBV28 to TRBJ2-2; D not resolved. The CDR3 runs to 15 residues. Germline V lookup: CDR1 MDHEN, CDR2 SYDVKM. V lost 4 bases and J 1 base, leaving 10 bases between the germline ends. Here the CDR3 reads CASSSAALNTGELFF. The CDR3 DNA sequence: TGTGCCAGCAGTTCTGCGGCTCTGAACACCGGGGAGCTGTTTTTT. The full variable domain, rest sourced from reference TRBV28 and TRBJ2-2, is DVKVTQSSRYLVKRTGEKVFLECVQDMDHENMFWYRQDPGLGLRLIYFSYDVKMKEKGDIPEGYSVSREKKERFSLILESASTNQTSMYLCASSSAALNTGELFFGEGSRLTVL.

The chain is built from TRBV9 and TRBJ2-5; D is perhaps TRBD1 or TRBD2 (6 bases each). Germline CDR1 reads SGDLS; CDR2 reads YYNGEE. With 4 bases removed from V and 7 bases from J, the gap between germline ends came to 20 bases. The CDR3 runs to 15 residues. CDR3 sequence: CASSPGPNGGGTQYF. CDR3 sequence (DNA): TGTGCCAGCAGCCCGGGTCCGAATGGAGGGGGGACCCAGTACTTC. Supplemented by reference TRBV9 and TRBJ2-5, the full variable domain reads DSGVTQTPKHLITATGQRVTLRCSPRSGDLSVYWYQQSLDQGLQFLIQYYNGEERAKGNILERFSAQQFPDLHSELNLSSLELGDSALYFCASSPGPNGGGTQYFGPGTRLLVL.

The V and J genes are TRBV28 and TRBJ2-7, with 9 nucleotides matching TRBD2. Germline trimming cut 6 bases from V and 2 bases from J; bases unmatched to any gene: 8. Germline CDR1 MDHEN, CDR2 SYDVKM. The CDR3 runs 15 residues. The CDR3 region is CASRSPGLAPYEQYF. CDR3 nucleotide sequence: TGTGCCAGCAGATCACCGGGACTAGCCCCCTACGAGCAGTACTTC. Filled out from reference TRBV28 and TRBJ2-7, the complete variable domain reads DVKVTQSSRYLVKRTGEKVFLECVQDMDHENMFWYRQDPGLGLRLIYFSYDVKMKEKGDIPEGYSVSREKKERFSLILESASTNQTSMYLCASRSPGLAPYEQYFGPGTRLTVT.

The chain recombines TRBV27 with TRBJ1-6; no clear D. The CDR3 consists of 15 residues. Trimming cost V 5 bases and J 0 bases, with 8 bases left between them. Germline V gives CDR1 MNHEY, CDR2 SMNVEV (reference sequence). The DNA for the CDR3 is TGTGCCAGCAGTCTCTCTAGCTCCTATAATTCACCCCTCCACTTT. It specifies CASSLSSSYNSPLHF.

This chain joins TRBV7-6 and TRBJ2-6, with unresolved D. CDR3 length: 14 residues. Trimming left V 2 bases short and J 3 bases short, with 5 bases between. Germline loops: CDR1 SGHVS, CDR2 FNYEAQ. The CDR3 sequence: CASSLNRGANVLTF. CDR3 nucleotide sequence: TGTGCCAGCAGCTTAAACCGTGGGGCCAACGTCCTGACTTTC.

This rearrangement joins TRBV18 to TRBJ2-1; perhaps TRBD1 as D (5 bases). The CDR3 totals 16 residues. V lost 0 bases, J lost 3 bases, and 12 bases lay in between. In germline, CDR1 is KGHSH, CDR2 LQKENI. The CDR3 DNA reads TGTGCCAGCTCACCACCATCCAAGGGGAACTACAATGAGCAGTTCTTC. Translating it yields CASSPPSKGNYNEQFF.

The chain joins TRBV29-1 to TRBJ2-1; TRBD2 agrees at 7 bases. V lost 0 bases and J lost 10; bases outside the gene matches: 3. Per germline, CDR1 SQVTM and CDR2 ANQGSEA. CDR3 length: 12 residues. CDR3 protein: CSVEEGGVEQFF. The CDR3 DNA follows: TGCAGCGTTGAAGAGGGGGGGGTGGAGCAGTTCTTC.

The chain joins TRBV7-2 to TRBJ2-7; 9 nucleotides match TRBD1. This CDR3 is built from 15 residues. CDR1 is SGHTA, CDR2 FQGNSA, per germline. V lost 2 bases, J lost 5 bases, and 7 bases stayed unmatched. Written as DNA, the CDR3 is TGTGCCAGCAGCTTACAAGGGACAGGGAAGGACGAGCAGTACTTC. Translation gives CASSLQGTGKDEQYF.

The chain couples TRBV18 to TRBJ1-6, with TRBD1 as a possible D gene (6 bases). The CDR3 is 14 amino acids. Looked up from germline, CDR1 is KGHSH and CDR2 is LQKENI. V lost 1 base and J lost 5, with 6 bases in between. The CDR3 DNA follows: TGTGCCAGCTCACCACGGACAGATAATTCACCCCTCCACTTT. Translated: CASSPRTDNSPLHF.

The CDR3 loop reads CASSEKTGGVGSSGQPQHF. CDR3 nucleotides: TGTGCCAGCAGTGAGAAGACAGGGGGCGTGGGGTCAAGCGGTCAGCCCCAGCATTTT. The chain recombines TRBV6-1 with TRBJ1-5, with 10 bases lining up with TRBD1. CDR3 length: 19 amino acids. V lost 3 bases to trimming and J lost 6 bases; unmatched junction nucleotides: 17. CDR1 is MNHNS, CDR2 SASEGT, per germline.

The chain links TRBV9 to TRBJ1-2; 7 bases agree with TRBD1. CDR1 and CDR2 from the germline V gene are SGDLS and YYNGEE. The ends lost 3 bases at V and 8 bases at J; junction bases unmatched: 4. CDR3 size: 12 residues. This CDR3 is CASSADRVGYTF. The CDR3 DNA is TGTGCCAGCAGCGCAGACAGGGTGGGCTACACCTTC.

This sequence joins TRBV6-1 and TRBJ2-7; D may be TRBD1 (5 bases). The germline CDR1 and CDR2 sequences are MNHNS and SASEGT. The CDR3 length is 14 residues. The germline V and J ends were trimmed by 8 bases and 0 bases, with 14 bases remaining between them. DNA for the CDR3: TGTGCCAGCTCACCGCCAGGGCCCTCCTACGAGCAGTACTTC. This translates into CASSPPGPSYEQYF.

The chain couples TRBV28 to TRBJ2-7; D ambiguous. V dropped 6 bases and J dropped 0 bases, with 12 bases sitting between them. CDR1 and CDR2 (germline): MDHEN, SYDVKM. This CDR3 spans 14 amino acids. CDR3 nucleotides: TGTGCCAGCAGCCTCCAGTTCCCCTCCTACGAGCAGTACTTC. It translates to CASSLQFPSYEQYF. Drawing the rest from reference TRBV28 and TRBJ2-7, the complete variable domain is DVKVTQSSRYLVKRTGEKVFLECVQDMDHENMFWYRQDPGLGLRLIYFSYDVKMKEKGDIPEGYSVSREKKERFSLILESASTNQTSMYLCASSLQFPSYEQYFGPGTRLTVT.

The chain links TRBV7-3 to TRBJ1-4; possibly TRBD1 for D (5 bases). Germline V gene lookup returns CDR1 SGHTA and CDR2 FQGTGA. Trimming removed 5 bases from V and 5 bases from J, with 12 bases in between. CDR3 length equals 14 residues. CDR3 loop: CASSPPGANEKLFF. CDR3 coding DNA: TGTGCCAGCAGCCCCCCCGGGGCAAATGAAAAACTGTTTTTT.

This chain connects TRBV9 to TRBJ1-1; maybe TRBD1 (5 bases). V shed 2 bases and J shed 7 bases, with 18 bases lying between them. Germline V lookup: CDR1 SGDLS, CDR2 YYNGEE. The CDR3 runs 15 residues. The CDR3 region has the DNA TGTGCCAGCAGCGTGTTAAATCAGGGTCAGGGTGAAGCTTTCTTT. Amino acids: CASSVLNQGQGEAFF.

CDR3 DNA sequence: TGCGCCAGCAGCTTGGTGACAGGGGGGGCCGGGGAGCTGTTTTTT. Amino acids: CASSLVTGGAGELFF. The genes are TRBV5-1 and TRBJ2-2; 9 bases are a match to TRBD1. The CDR3 has 15 residues. CDR1 is SGHRS and CDR2 is YFSETQ in the germline V gene. V lost 0 bases to trimming and J lost 6 bases; unmatched junction nucleotides: 3. The full variable domain, completed using reference TRBV5-1 and TRBJ2-2, is KAGVTQTPRYLIKTRGQQVTLSCSPISGHRSVSWYQQTPGQGLQFLFEYFSETQRNKGNFPGRFSGRQFSNSRSEMNVSTLELGDSALYLCASSLVTGGAGELFFGEGSRLTVL.

The rearrangement links TRBV27 to TRBJ2-7, with D possibly matching TRBD2 (6 bases). The CDR3 sequence is 14 residues long. V was pared by 4 bases and J by 2 bases, with 12 bases between. Germline CDR1 and CDR2: MNHEY and SMNVEV (reference sequence). DNA for the CDR3: TGTGCCAGCAGTTGGGGACTTACAACCTACGAGCAGTACTTC. Translation: CASSWGLTTYEQYF.

The chain uses TRBV5-5 and TRBJ1-4, with no clear D. CDR1 is SGHKS, CDR2 YYEKEE, per germline (reference sequence). Trimming took 0 bases from V and 0 from J, leaving 9 bases between them. The CDR3 is made up of 16 amino acids. CDR3 amino acids: CASSLVGSATNEKLFF. Written as DNA, the CDR3 is TGTGCCAGCAGCTTGGTTGGGTCCGCAACTAATGAAAAACTGTTTTTT.

V is TRBV28 and J is TRBJ2-7; D possibly matches TRBD1 or TRBD2 (5 bases each). Trimming took off 1 base at V and 0 bases at J, with 13 bases between the two ends. This CDR3 contains 16 residues. In germline, CDR1 is MDHEN, CDR2 SYDVKM. CDR3 amino acids: CASSLSFGTTSYEQYF. The CDR3 nucleotides are TGTGCCAGCAGTTTATCTTTCGGGACCACCTCCTACGAGCAGTACTTC. The entire variable domain, with the rest obtained from reference TRBV28 and TRBJ2-7, is as follows: DVKVTQSSRYLVKRTGEKVFLECVQDMDHENMFWYRQDPGLGLRLIYFSYDVKMKEKGDIPEGYSVSREKKERFSLILESASTNQTSMYLCASSLSFGTTSYEQYFGPGTRLTVT.